Shown below are 25 T cell receptor beta chains from a single sample sequenced in a study of T-cell reconstitution after alpha-beta-depleted transplantation in children. Preparation of the TCRbeta library involved a method that used unique molecular identifiers. TCRdb re-called the PCR reads through MiXCR, storing one row per CDR3 protein. The table has some 200,000 distinct CDR3 sequences, just over 14% seen once; the top ten hold approximately 13%. The sequencing used PBMCs from the stem cell graft donor, collected from the stem cell graft. These receptors originate from a human donor who donated a stem cell graft to a child with acute lymphoblastic leukemia.

The chain recombines TRBV20-1 with TRBJ2-3; 10 bases line up with TRBD2. The germline V gene has CDR1 DFQATT and CDR2 SNEGSKA (reference sequence). The CDR3 sequence is 14 residues long. V trimming: 5 bases; J trimming: 7 bases; junction bases outside the gene matches: 9. The CDR3 DNA reads as TGCAGTGCTGCCGTAGCGGGAGGAACTAATACGCAGTATTTT. This encodes CSAAVAGGTNTQYF.

J is TRBJ2-1 and V is TRBV7-9; D remains unclear. The CDR3 extends over 12 amino acids. Trimming removed 4 bases at V and 9 bases at J, with 10 bases between. The germline CDR1 and CDR2 sequences are SEHNR and FQNEAQ (reference sequence). The CDR3 DNA reads as TGTGCCAGCAGCTCCCTAACCCGTGAGCAGTTCTTC. Its protein product is CASSSLTREQFF. The complete variable domain, with remaining parts taken from reference TRBV7-9 and TRBJ2-1, reads DTGVSQNPRHKITKRGQNVTFRCDPISEHNRLYWYRQTLGQGPEFLTYFQNEAQLEKSRLLSDRFSAERPKGSFSTLEIQRTEQGDSAMYLCASSSLTREQFFGPGTRLTVL.

This clonotype was observed at least ten times. The V call is TRBV29-1, the J call TRBJ2-7; D uncertain. The germline V and J ends were trimmed by 3 bases and 3 bases, with 6 bases remaining between them. Germline loops: CDR1 SQVTM, CDR2 ANQGSEA. This CDR3 comprises 11 residues. DNA of the CDR3: TGCAGCGTTGATCTGGACTACGAGCAGTACTTC. It codes for CSVDLDYEQYF.

Turning to this clonotype: This may arise from a read error, as a much more abundant clone is one base away. This chain uses TRBV29-1 with TRBJ1-5; 8 bases match TRBD1. The ends lost 6 bases at V and 5 bases at J; junction bases unmatched: 12. Germline V CDR1 and CDR2: SQVTM, ANQGSEA. This CDR3 has 15 amino acids. The CDR3 spells CSVVYTGGRDQPQHF. CDR3 coding DNA: TGCAGCGTGGTATATACAGGGGGTCGAGATCAGCCCCAGCATTTT.

Ten or more counts support this clonotype. The V and J genes are TRBV5-1 and TRBJ2-1; TRBD1 agrees at 11 bases. This CDR3 has 15 amino acids. The germline V gene encodes CDR1 SGHRS and CDR2 YFSETQ. V trimming: 2 bases; J trimming: 9 bases; junction bases outside the gene matches: 7. DNA of the CDR3: TGCGCCAGCAGCTTCACGGACAGGGGGCGCGGTGAGCAGTTCTTC. Protein sequence: CASSFTDRGRGEQFF.

This clonotype has ten or more counts. This sequence joins TRBV20-1 and TRBJ2-7, with 9 bases fitting TRBD2. Per germline, CDR1 DFQATT and CDR2 SNEGSKA (reference sequence). The CDR3 runs to 15 residues. Losses at the gene ends were 0 bases for V and 4 bases for J; bases not matched to a gene: 7. CDR3 amino acids: CSARDQASGTYEQYF. As DNA, the CDR3 is TGCAGTGCTAGAGATCAGGCTAGCGGGACATACGAGCAGTACTTC.

In its sample, this clonotype was seen a few times. This chain links TRBV19 with TRBJ1-1; possible D gene TRBD1, 6 bases. Germline CDR1 and CDR2: LNHDA and SQIVND (reference sequence). The CDR3 is 14 residues long. V was pared by 8 bases and J by 5 bases, with 18 bases between. This CDR3 reads CASSTRRGPTEAFF. CDR3 DNA: TGTGCCAGTTCCACCCGTCGGGGGCCGACTGAAGCTTTCTTT.

The chain links TRBV29-1 to TRBJ2-5, with D possibly TRBD2 on 6 matching bases. The CDR3 has 12 amino acids. CDR1 is SQVTM and CDR2 is ANQGSEA in the germline V gene. Trimming removed 4 bases from V and 3 bases from J, with 9 bases in between. CDR3 DNA: TGCAGCGTTGGACGGAGGGAAGAGACCCAGTACTTC. Its translation: CSVGRREETQYF.

This clonotype was found once. The rearrangement links TRBV7-9 to TRBJ2-1, with 9 bases fitting TRBD2. Germline V gives CDR1 SEHNR, CDR2 FQNEAQ (reference sequence). The CDR3 consists of 13 residues. V lost 1 base and J lost 15; bases outside the gene matches: 7. CDR3 sequence reads: CASSLGFGTSPFF. For the CDR3, the DNA is TGTGCCAGCAGCTTAGGCTTTGGGACTAGCCCGTTCTTC.

This clonotype was seen repeatedly, ten times or more. The chain recombines TRBV29-1 with TRBJ2-5, with no clear D. The CDR3 spans 13 residues. Germline lookup yields CDR1 SQVTM and CDR2 ANQGSEA. Trimming stripped 0 bases from V and 5 bases from J, with 10 bases between. The CDR3 loop is CSVEDNSFETQYF. CDR3 nucleotides: TGCAGCGTTGAAGATAACAGTTTCGAGACCCAGTACTTC.

With respect to this clonotype: This may be a read error: a much more frequent sequence differs by one nucleotide. This rearrangement joins TRBV30 to TRBJ1-1, with a possible D match to TRBD1 (6 bases). Germline lookup yields CDR1 GTSNPN and CDR2 SVGIG (reference sequence). The CDR3 runs 14 residues. Trimming removed 4 bases at V and 5 bases at J, with 17 bases between. Here the CDR3 reads CAWIPSGQLTEAFF. The CDR3 bases are TGTGCCTGGATCCCATCCGGACAGCTGACTGAAGCTTTCTTT.

This clonotype was found many times. The gene calls are TRBV29-1 and TRBJ2-3; D uncertain. The germline V gene has CDR1 SQVTM and CDR2 ANQGSEA. The CDR3 covers 10 residues. Trimming cost V 4 bases and J 3 bases, with 2 bases left between them. CDR3 protein: CSVGTDTQYF. CDR3 in DNA: TGCAGCGTTGGGACAGATACGCAGTATTTT.

This clonotype was found many times. This chain links TRBV24-1 with TRBJ2-7; D is perhaps TRBD1 or TRBD2 (5 bases each). The V gene lost 5 bases and the J gene lost 6 bases, with 13 bases spanning the gap. The CDR3 sequence is 13 residues long. The germline V gene encodes CDR1 KGHDR and CDR2 SFDVKD. CDR3: CATSVGAGSEQYF. CDR3 nucleotide sequence: TGTGCCACCAGTGTCGGGGCAGGGAGCGAGCAGTACTTC.

This clonotype was observed at least ten times. The rearrangement uses TRBV5-1 and TRBJ1-1; D unclear. Germline V CDR1 and CDR2: SGHRS, YFSETQ. The CDR3 loop spans 13 amino acids. V was pared by 3 bases and J by 4 bases, with 10 bases between. CDR3 in DNA: TGCGCCAGCAGCTGGGCCTCGGGCACTGAAGCTTTCTTT. Its protein product is CASSWASGTEAFF.

There are many counts of this clonotype. The rearrangement joins TRBV6-5 to TRBJ2-7, with TRBD1 matching over 7 bases. CDR3 length: 17 residues. Per germline, CDR1 MNHEY and CDR2 SVGAGI. V shed 0 bases, J shed 1 base, and the junction held 9 bases outside the gene matches. DNA of the CDR3: TGTGCCAGCAGTTACTCGATTGGGACAGAAAATTCCTACGAGCAGTACTTC. Protein sequence: CASSYSIGTENSYEQYF.

The chain has TRBV20-1 and TRBJ2-7; the D gene is possibly TRBD2 (5 bases). The germline CDR1 and CDR2 sequences are DFQATT and SNEGSKA (reference sequence). The CDR3 is 14 amino acids. Trimming removed 0 bases at V and 3 bases at J, with 12 bases between. The CDR3 DNA sequence: TGCAGTGCTAGAGATCGGGATTTGGTCTACGAGCAGTACTTC. Its protein is CSARDRDLVYEQYF.

This clonotype was seen ten or more times. The J gene is TRBJ2-1, the V gene TRBV5-1; TRBD1 is a possible D gene (5 bases). The germline V gene encodes CDR1 SGHRS and CDR2 YFSETQ. The CDR3 sequence is 15 residues long. V was trimmed by 0 bases and J by 1 base, leaving 8 bases between them. CDR3 sequence reads: CASSLVTGSYNEQFF. CDR3 bases: TGCGCCAGCAGCTTGGTTACAGGTTCCTACAATGAGCAGTTCTTC.

This clonotype was counted at least ten times. This rearrangement joins TRBV5-1 to TRBJ2-3, with D possibly being TRBD1 (6 bases). The CDR3 length is 14 residues. With 0 bases removed from V and 4 bases from J, the gap between germline ends came to 9 bases. Germline loops: CDR1 SGHRS, CDR2 YFSETQ. CDR3 protein: CASSLDRESDTQYF. The CDR3 bases are TGCGCCAGCAGCTTGGACAGGGAGTCAGATACGCAGTATTTT.

This clonotype was counted between two and nine times. The chain is built from TRBV7-6 and TRBJ1-1, with D tentatively TRBD1 (5 bases). The CDR3 is 10 amino acids. The ends were cut back, 8 bases at V and 10 bases at J, with 11 bases in the middle. Germline V CDR1 and CDR2: SGHVS, FNYEAQ. CDR3 DNA sequence: TGTGCCAGCCCGTTAAGGGGAGCTTTCTTT. Translation gives CASPLRGAFF.

This clonotype appeared many times. The V and J genes are TRBV12-3 or TRBV12-4 and TRBJ1-5, with a weak D call TRBD1 (5 bases). The CDR3 has 15 amino acids. Trimming removed 7 bases from V and 6 bases from J, with 19 bases in between. CDR3 protein: CASTNRWGYSQPQHF. DNA of the CDR3: TGTGCCAGCACTAACAGGTGGGGGTATAGTCAGCCCCAGCATTTT.

This clonotype was recorded many times. The chain has TRBV11-2 and TRBJ2-7, with D unclear. The ends were cut back, 1 base at V and 3 bases at J, with 10 bases in the middle. CDR1 and CDR2 (germline): SGHAT, FQNNGV. This CDR3 is 14 amino acids long. The CDR3 DNA reads as TGTGCCAGCAGCTTAGGAGAGGCCGGCTACGAGCAGTACTTC. Encoded protein: CASSLGEAGYEQYF.

This clonotype appeared many times. The chain has TRBV7-2 and TRBJ1-6; 8 bases line up with TRBD1. V was pared by 4 bases and J by 8 bases, with 7 bases of the junction left unmatched. The CDR3 loop spans 15 amino acids. Looked up from germline, CDR1 is SGHTA and CDR2 is FQGNSA. Here the CDR3 DNA reads TGTGCCAGCAGCTCGAAGGGACAGGTTTATTCACCCCTCCACTTT. This codes for CASSSKGQVYSPLHF. Full variable domain (missing parts from reference TRBV7-2 and TRBJ1-6): GAGVSQSPSNKVTEKGKDVELRCDPISGHTALYWYRQSLGQGLEFLIYFQGNSAPDKSGLPSDRFSAERTGGSVSTLTIQRTQQEDSAVYLCASSSKGQVYSPLHFGNGTRLTVT.

This clonotype was observed many times. This chain joins TRBV12-3 or TRBV12-4 and TRBJ1-3, with TRBD1 matching over 11 bases. The CDR3 contains 15 residues. V gave up 2 bases and J gave up 14 bases; unmatched junction bases: 11. Here the CDR3 DNA reads TGTGCCAGCAGTTTATTTAGGACAGGGGGCGAAATATTATATTTT. Its protein product is CASSLFRTGGEILYF.

This clonotype appeared many times. This chain joins TRBV12-3 or TRBV12-4 and TRBJ2-1; 10 nucleotides align to TRBD1. The CDR3 extends over 15 amino acids. Losses at the gene ends were 2 bases for V and 4 bases for J; bases not matched to a gene: 2. This CDR3 reads CASSLRGQGYNEQFF. The CDR3 nucleotides are TGTGCCAGCAGTTTACGGGGACAGGGGTACAATGAGCAGTTCTTC.

This clonotype was picked up many times. V usage is TRBV4-1 and J usage is TRBJ1-5, with 9 bases matching TRBD1. The CDR3 has 15 residues. The germline gives CDR1 MGHRA, CDR2 YSYEKL. The J segment lost 4 bases and the V segment lost 5 bases, leaving 6 bases of the junction unmatched. The CDR3 reads CASSGGQGPNQPQHF. CDR3 coding DNA: TGCGCCAGCAGCGGGGGACAGGGCCCAAATCAGCCCCAGCATTTT.